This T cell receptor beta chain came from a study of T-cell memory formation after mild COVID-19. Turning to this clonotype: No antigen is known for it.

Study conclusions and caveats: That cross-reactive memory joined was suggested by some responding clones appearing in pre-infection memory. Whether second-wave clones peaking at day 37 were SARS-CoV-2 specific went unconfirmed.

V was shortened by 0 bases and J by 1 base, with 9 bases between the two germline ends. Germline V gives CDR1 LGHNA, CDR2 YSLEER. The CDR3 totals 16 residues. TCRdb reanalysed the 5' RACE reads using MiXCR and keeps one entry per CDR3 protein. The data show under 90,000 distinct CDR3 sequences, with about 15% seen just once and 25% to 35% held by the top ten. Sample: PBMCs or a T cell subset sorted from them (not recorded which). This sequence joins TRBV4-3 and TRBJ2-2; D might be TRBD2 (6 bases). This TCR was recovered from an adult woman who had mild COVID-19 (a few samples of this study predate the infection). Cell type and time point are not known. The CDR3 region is CASSQDPGGNTGELFF. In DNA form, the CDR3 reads TGCGCCAGCAGCCAAGATCCCGGGGGGAACACCGGGGAGCTGTTTTTT.